The TCR beta chain under discussion was sequenced for a study of beta chain features in type 1 diabetes (dated by TCRdb to between 2017 and 2018). Describing the broader study: Mean age, gender distribution, total cell number and subset yield were not different between patients and healthy donors. A total of 85 million to 140 million sorted cells were examined across all samples, and a strong correlation was observed between cell number per subset and RNA yield. In the study, TCRB repertoires of sorted circulating CD4+ T cell subsets from recently diagnosed type 1 diabetes patients were compared with those of matched healthy donors. Whereas all 30 or so donors provided naive and central memory subsets, regulatory and stem cell-like memory subsets were isolated from just 8 patients and about 8 healthy donors.

V and J are truncated by 3 bases and 5 bases respectively, leaving an intervening sequence of 11 bases. The germline V gene yields ENHRY for CDR1 and SYGVKD for CDR2. The CDR3 runs 14 residues from the cysteine to the phenylalanine. Only the CDR3 part of the read is kept: 42 bases, read in frame from the first base. The entire amount of isolated RNA was reverse transcribed using the High Capacity cDNA Reverse Transcription Kit, so the sequenced TCRB transcripts were expressed ones. Naive, central memory and regulatory T cell samples underwent deep immunoSEQ sequencing, averaging around 3.7 million total reads per sample. Sorted cells were lysed in RLT buffer and RNA was extracted with DNase-treated RNeasy Micro or Mini kits, depending on cell number. To prevent cross-contamination, every cell subset was processed on its own, while patient and healthy donor samples were processed together. The immunoSEQ multiplex PCR was used to amplify TCRB sequences from cDNA, generating 87-bp fragments that spanned the CDR3 region. Sequencing of the amplicons was performed on the Illumina HiSeq platform. Processing in the source paper ran as follows. Synthetic template baselines were used to correct PCR bias computationally, reads within Hamming distance 2 were collapsed, and singletons that could not be merged were discarded. Reads were aligned to IMGT to assign V, D and J genes, CDR3 length, and insertions or deletions at six rearrangement sites. Within each subset, clonotype counts were normalized to sorted cell number, after which true diversity and Gini coefficients were computed with the tcR R package. Repertoire sharing was quantified using the overlap coefficient calculated on TCRB nucleotide sequences. As a proxy for the pre-selection repertoire, out-of-frame TCRB sequences from naive cells were analyzed. In its TCRdb copy, this immuneACCESS table keeps in-frame sequences only and misses some clones. Where compared with another copy, unresolved V genes explain less than half of these, and the others have no known cause. V, J and clone size derive from that table, while D and trimming were established from the DNA sequence. This sample is represented by 900,000 or so clones; roughly 15% of them were singletons. The top ten clones comprise 0.023% of the sample.

Findings and caveats that apply to the study as a whole: Naive, central memory and regulatory TCRB repertoires appeared to be more alike among patients than among healthy donors. Because cDNA was sequenced instead of genomic DNA, highly expressing activated cells could be over-represented, though the groups showed no difference in activation or CD3 levels. Fewer insertions and more nucleotide deletions at VDJ recombination sites were observed in patients with type 1 diabetes, implying thymic rearrangement abnormalities. Type 1 diabetes patients showed a moderate but significant shortening of TCRB CDR3 length in all four CD4+ subsets. Shorter templates might have been favored by PCR, but patient and control samples were amplified and corrected together, so both groups would have been affected equally by any skew. Because small numbers of individuals were included in the HLA sub-analyses, any influence of HLA type on TCRB rearrangement was left unresolved.

Each donor gave one peripheral blood draw, averaging approximately 120 mL, which was collected into heparinised tubes. Using a panel that included CD45RO, CCR7, CD25, CD127, CD95 and CD27, naive, central memory, regulatory and stem cell-like memory CD4+ T cells were sorted on a BD FACSAria II. A purity above 98% was achieved for all sorted populations. PBMCs were isolated immediately by Lymphoprep density gradient centrifugation and stained directly without culture. Samples were stained and sorted in pairs, with one healthy donor and one patient per experiment, so that batch effects were minimized. This clone was found a few times. What antigen it recognizes has not been identified. Within one base of it there is no much larger clone, and no base qualities were kept.

Specimen: naive CD4+ T cells from blood. Read against the paper, the sample's cell subset or site label means: true naive CD4+ T cells. The rearranged segments are TRBV10-3 and TRBJ2-1; 6 matching bases give a weak D call of TRBD1. The sequence derives from a young woman in good health. The bases read TGTGCCATCAGTGATCCGGACAGAGACAATGAGCAGTTCTTC. Its product reads: CAISDPDRDNEQFF.